The clone carrying this T cell receptor beta chain showed up just once. What it recognizes is unknown. This CDR3 is 15 amino acids long. The V segment lost 6 bases and the J segment 1 base; nucleotides outside the gene matches: 6. From germline, CDR1 is ENHRY and CDR2 SYGVKD. The record originates from a study of T cell responses to AZD1222 COVID-19 vaccine. Regarding the study as a whole: Vaccine-associated CD4 TCRs ranged over spike, dominating at 160-218 and 743-854. Nearly half of unique spike-specific TCRs reportedly avoided B.1.351 and B.1.1.7 mutated regions.

TCRdb's copy holds only in-frame clones and misses some; the assay was immunoSEQ multiplex PCR. The data contain roughly 78,000 clones, nearly 85% of them singletons. The sequence derives from an adult in good health. The source material was peripheral blood, sampled on day 0 of AZD1222 vaccination. The rearrangement uses TRBV10-3 and TRBJ1-2, with 9 bases fitting TRBD1. CDR3 sequence (DNA): TGTGCCATCAGGGCGGACAGGGGAGTTAACTATGGCTACACCTTC. The encoded protein is CAIRADRGVNYGYTF.